The rows below give T cell receptor beta chains drawn from one sample of a study of identical twins. TCRdb redid the calling of the 5' RACE reads with MiXCR, one entry per CDR3 protein. The data hold hundreds of thousands of distinct CDR3 sequences, with around 6% observed a single time. Sequencing was performed on naive T cells sorted from blood. These receptors all stem from a man aged 18 to 29 in good health. Both conserved end residues are part of each CDR3.

>TRBJ2-3|TRBV28
CASSSDTVATDTQYF
>TRBJ1-1|TRBV12-3/TRBV12-4
CASSFPGPNTEAFF
>TRBJ1-1|TRBV12-3/TRBV12-4
CASSRQGEHTEAFF
>TRBJ1-2|TRBV5-1
CASRNDRGNGYTF
>TRBJ2-2|TRBV9
CASDSYTGELFF
>TRBJ2-2|TRBV5-6
CASSEGTVSTGELFF
>TRBJ2-6|TRBV5-1
CASSGGQGASGANVLTF
>TRBJ2-1|TRBV30
CAWSQAGVSYNEQFF
>TRBJ2-3|TRBV12-3/TRBV12-4
CASTVRDPLRGQYF
>TRBJ2-7|TRBV2
CASGTGTEQYF
>TRBJ2-6|TRBV20-1
CSARESGAAGANVLTF
>TRBJ2-5|TRBV6-1
CASSMDRDTGQETQYF
>TRBJ2-2|TRBV4-2
CASSQPPGQGETGELFF
>TRBJ1-5|TRBV29-1
CSVAPQGGQPQHF
>TRBJ2-1|TRBV20-1
CSARALGGGNYNEQFF
>TRBJ2-1|TRBV12-3/TRBV12-4
CASSTGSSYNEQFF
>TRBJ2-3|TRBV28
CASSPRTGAFTDTQYF